These 28 T cell receptor beta chains were sequenced from one sample in a study of CD8 T cells in Susac syndrome. RNA was extracted with the RNeasy kit, and a quantity of roughly 0.45 to 1 ug was reverse transcribed using random hexamers. TCRdb re-called the immunoSEQ multiplex PCR reads with MiXCR, one entry per CDR3 protein. The sample has some 300,000 distinct CDR3 sequences, roughly 85% seen once. Sequenced sample: CD8+ T cells from PBMCs. These receptors were collected from a human donor with multiple sclerosis.

The V call is TRBV4-3, the J call TRBJ1-2; 7 bases line up with TRBD1. Germline loops: CDR1 LGHNA, CDR2 YSLEER. The J segment lost 8 bases and the V segment lost 0 bases, leaving 12 bases of the junction unmatched. The CDR3 loop spans 16 amino acids. The CDR3 DNA is TGCGCCAGCAGCCAAGAGCGACAGGGCTCACTGGGCGGCTACACCTTC. Protein product: CASSQERQGSLGGYTF.

This clonotype was counted once. V and J are TRBV5-6 and TRBJ2-1, with D maybe TRBD2 (7 bases). The CDR3 totals 15 residues. Germline CDR1 and CDR2: SGHDT and YYEEEE. The V end was cut by 4 bases, the J end by 9 bases, with 20 bases between. The CDR3 here is CASSPPEGGASEQFF. The CDR3 bases are TGTGCCAGCAGCCCCCCCGAGGGGGGGGCGAGTGAGCAGTTCTTC.

The gene calls are TRBV3-1 and TRBJ1-2, with D possibly TRBD1 on 5 matching bases. The germline CDR1 and CDR2 sequences are LGHDT and YNNKEL (reference sequence). This CDR3 contains 14 residues. Trimming shortened V by 7 bases and J by 8 bases, and 20 bases separated the two germline ends. The CDR3 spells CASKLRDGAGGYTF. In nucleotides, the CDR3 is TGTGCCAGCAAACTGAGGGACGGAGCGGGCGGCTACACCTTC. The whole variable domain, filled in from reference TRBV3-1 and TRBJ1-2, reads DTAVSQTPKYLVTQMGNDKSIKCEQNLGHDTMYWYKQDSKKFLKIMFSYNNKELIINETVPNRFSPKSPDKAHLNLHINSLELGDSAVYFCASKLRDGAGGYTFGSGTRLTVV.

This chain uses TRBV28 with TRBJ2-1; D is ambiguous. The germline CDR1 and CDR2 sequences are MDHEN and SYDVKM. The CDR3 length is 14 residues. Trimming pared 4 bases from V and 12 bases from J, leaving 19 bases between. The CDR3 DNA is TGTGCCAGCAGTTCAAACGGACGGATAGTGGGGCAGTTCTTC. Translation: CASSSNGRIVGQFF. The complete variable domain, with remaining parts taken from reference TRBV28 and TRBJ2-1, reads DVKVTQSSRYLVKRTGEKVFLECVQDMDHENMFWYRQDPGLGLRLIYFSYDVKMKEKGDIPEGYSVSREKKERFSLILESASTNQTSMYLCASSSNGRIVGQFFGPGTRLTVL.

V and J are TRBV14 and TRBJ1-1, with D possibly matching TRBD1 (6 bases). The CDR3 has 14 amino acids. Trimming left V 0 bases short and J 7 bases short, with 12 bases between. Germline V CDR1 and CDR2: SGHDN, FVKESK. The CDR3 nucleotides are TGTGCCAGCAGCCAAGACGGGCAACAGGGTGAAGCTTTCTTT. Amino acid sequence: CASSQDGQQGEAFF.

The chain carries TRBV9 and TRBJ2-6; TRBD1 matches at 7 bases. Germline CDR1 reads SGDLS; CDR2 reads YYNGEE. Trimming removed 0 bases from V and 1 base from J; junction bases left unmatched: 16. This CDR3 region has 21 residues. The CDR3 region has the DNA TGTGCCAGCAGCGTAGCGGCAAACAGGGGAAGGGAAAAATCTGGGGCCAACGTCCTGACTTTC. This sequence encodes CASSVAANRGREKSGANVLTF.

The V gene is TRBV29-1, the J gene TRBJ2-7; D is uncertain. From germline, CDR1 is SQVTM and CDR2 ANQGSEA. The CDR3 runs 12 residues. The V and J ends lost 0 bases and 3 bases respectively, with 6 bases between them. The CDR3 loop is CSVEDPYYEQYF. Here the CDR3 DNA reads TGCAGCGTTGAAGATCCCTACTACGAGCAGTACTTC.

V and J are TRBV4-3 and TRBJ1-3, with 9 bases identical to TRBD1. V was clipped by 3 bases and J by 3 bases; unmatched bases: 6. The V gene's germline CDR1 is LGHNA and CDR2 YSLEER. This CDR3 contains 16 residues. The CDR3 spells CASSHTTGGVGNTIYF. The CDR3 DNA reads TGCGCCAGCAGCCATACCACAGGGGGCGTTGGAAACACCATATATTTT.

The rearrangement links TRBV28 to TRBJ1-1; D uncertain. CDR3 size: 15 residues. The V gene's germline CDR1 is MDHEN and CDR2 SYDVKM. V gave up 2 bases and J gave up 4 bases, with 14 bases separating them. The CDR3 reads CASSLPRTLPTEAFF. For the CDR3, the DNA is TGTGCCAGCAGTTTACCCCGAACCCTGCCCACTGAAGCTTTCTTT.

The chain recombines TRBV4-3 with TRBJ2-7; the D is unclear. The CDR3 length is 16 residues. Trimming removed 1 base from V and 2 bases from J, with 15 bases in between. CDR1 LGHNA and CDR2 YSLEER come from the germline V gene. CDR3 sequence: CASSQASEVEAYEQYF. Here the CDR3 DNA reads TGCGCCAGCAGCCAAGCGTCAGAGGTAGAGGCCTACGAGCAGTACTTC.

This chain connects TRBV7-2 to TRBJ2-3, with D unresolved. Germline lookup yields CDR1 SGHTA and CDR2 FQGNSA. Trimming pared 1 base from V and 2 bases from J, leaving 16 bases between. The CDR3 has 17 amino acids. The CDR3 reads CASSLETSIAITDTQYF. The CDR3 nucleotides read TGTGCCAGCAGCTTAGAGACTTCTATCGCCATCACAGATACGCAGTATTTT. Variable domain in full (rest from reference TRBV7-2 and TRBJ2-3): GAGVSQSPSNKVTEKGKDVELRCDPISGHTALYWYRQSLGQGLEFLIYFQGNSAPDKSGLPSDRFSAERTGGSVSTLTIQRTQQEDSAVYLCASSLETSIAITDTQYFGPGTRLTVL.

The V call is TRBV27, the J call TRBJ1-1; possibly TRBD1 for D (5 bases). V was cut by 5 bases and J by 5 bases, with 15 bases left in between. The CDR3 totals 14 residues. Looked up from germline, CDR1 is MNHEY and CDR2 is SMNVEV (reference sequence). This CDR3 is CASSLGAFRTEAFF. CDR3 nucleotides: TGTGCCAGCAGTCTTGGGGCTTTTAGGACTGAAGCTTTCTTT.

V is TRBV29-1 and J is TRBJ2-3, with unresolved D. The V gene lost 7 bases and the J gene lost 3 bases, with 11 bases spanning the gap. The CDR3 runs to 12 residues. The V gene's germline CDR1 is SQVTM and CDR2 ANQGSEA. The CDR3 DNA is TGCAGCGCTAGGATGGAGACAGATACGCAGTATTTT. It yields the protein CSARMETDTQYF.

This sequence joins TRBV6-8 and TRBJ2-3; D gene ambiguous. Trimming left V 2 bases short and J 0 bases short, with 6 bases between. This CDR3 contains 14 residues. Germline V gene lookup returns CDR1 MNHGY and CDR2 SAAAGT. The CDR3: CASSYGLSTDTQYF. CDR3 coding DNA: TGTGCCAGCAGTTACGGCTTAAGCACAGATACGCAGTATTTT.

The chain uses TRBV2 and TRBJ1-2, with TRBD1 matching over 7 bases. V shed 11 bases, J shed 7 bases, and the junction held 13 bases outside the gene matches. CDR3 length equals 13 residues. Looked up from germline, CDR1 is SNHLY and CDR2 is FYNNEI. The CDR3: CAVLAGGLGGYTF. For the CDR3, the DNA is TGTGCCGTCCTAGCAGGGGGGTTAGGTGGCTACACCTTC.

The V call is TRBV20-1, the J call TRBJ2-1, with 11 bases that match TRBD2. This CDR3 region has 20 residues. The germline CDR1 and CDR2 sequences are DFQATT and SNEGSKA (reference sequence). The ends lost 0 bases at V and 0 bases at J; junction bases unmatched: 13. The CDR3 is CSARDLGTSGRQSSYNEQFF. The CDR3 bases are TGCAGTGCTAGAGATCTCGGGACTAGCGGTAGGCAGAGCTCCTACAATGAGCAGTTCTTC.

V is TRBV9 and J is TRBJ2-3; TRBD1 matches 10 bases. From germline, CDR1 is SGDLS and CDR2 YYNGEE. The J segment lost 4 bases and the V segment lost 3 bases, leaving 8 bases of the junction unmatched. The CDR3 length is 16 residues. The CDR3 DNA follows: TGTGCCAGCAGCGCCTCGACAGGGGGCACGGCAGATACGCAGTATTTT. Protein sequence: CASSASTGGTADTQYF.

The rearrangement joins TRBV28 to TRBJ2-3; maybe TRBD1 (7 bases). The CDR3 consists of 15 residues. Germline CDR1 is MDHEN and CDR2 is SYDVKM. V lost 3 bases and J lost 4, with 14 bases in between. CDR3 sequence reads: CASSLEGDSADTQYF. CDR3 nucleotide sequence: TGTGCCAGCAGTTTGGAGGGGGACAGCGCAGATACGCAGTATTTT. Looking up the rest from reference TRBV28 and TRBJ2-3 gives the full variable domain: DVKVTQSSRYLVKRTGEKVFLECVQDMDHENMFWYRQDPGLGLRLIYFSYDVKMKEKGDIPEGYSVSREKKERFSLILESASTNQTSMYLCASSLEGDSADTQYFGPGTRLTVL.

This chain joins TRBV7-9 and TRBJ1-2; 10 bases map to TRBD1. Germline assignment: CDR1 SEHNR and CDR2 FQNEAQ (reference sequence). Trimming cost V 8 bases and J 6 bases; bases outside gene matches: 6. CDR3 size: 13 residues. The CDR3 DNA reads TGTGCCAGCCTGGGGACAGGGGACCATGGCTACACCTTC. Translating it yields CASLGTGDHGYTF.

J is TRBJ2-1 and V is TRBV19; D uncertain. The CDR3 is made up of 11 amino acids. V gave up 1 base and J gave up 8 bases, with 3 bases separating them. Germline-derived CDR1 and CDR2 are LNHDA and SQIVND (reference sequence). The CDR3 protein is CASSIAHEQFF. DNA for the CDR3: TGTGCCAGTAGTATAGCCCATGAGCAGTTCTTC.

The chain couples TRBV5-6 to TRBJ1-5, with D maybe TRBD1 (5 bases). From germline, CDR1 is SGHDT and CDR2 YYEEEE. Deletions cut 6 bases from V and 4 bases from J, with 14 bases between. The CDR3 contains 14 residues. In DNA form, the CDR3 reads TGTGCCAGCACCGCCAGGGAGAGAAATCAGCCCCAGCATTTT. This gives the protein CASTARERNQPQHF. Full variable domain (missing parts from reference TRBV5-6 and TRBJ1-5): DAGVTQSPTHLIKTRGQQVTLRCSPKSGHDTVSWYQQALGQGPQFIFQYYEEEERQRGNFPDRFSGHQFPNYSSELNVNALLLGDSALYLCASTARERNQPQHFGDGTRLSIL.

This clonotype was observed once. The V call is TRBV28, the J call TRBJ2-5; unclear D gene. The germline V gene has CDR1 MDHEN and CDR2 SYDVKM. The CDR3 spans 14 residues. V shed 3 bases and J shed 2 bases, with 10 bases lying between them. CDR3 sequence (DNA): TGTGCCAGCAGTTTCTTGGCAGCGCAAGAGACCCAGTACTTC. It encodes CASSFLAAQETQYF.

The chain recombines TRBV11-2 with TRBJ1-2; the D is unclear. V gave up 1 base and J gave up 5 bases, with 14 bases separating them. The germline V gene has CDR1 SGHAT and CDR2 FQNNGV. This CDR3 is built from 15 residues. The CDR3 DNA is TGTGCCAGCAGCTTAGGTGGCGAGGTTGGATATGGCTACACCTTC. It specifies CASSLGGEVGYGYTF.

This clonotype was counted only a few times. The V call is TRBV6-2 or TRBV6-3, the J call TRBJ2-7; 10 positions match TRBD1. The germline gives CDR1 MNHEY, CDR2 SVGEGT. This CDR3 region has 15 residues. Trimming took 5 bases from V and 2 from J; bases not matched to a gene: 6. The CDR3 spells CASSNPGTGAYEQYF. In DNA form, the CDR3 reads TGTGCCAGCAGTAATCCCGGGACAGGGGCCTACGAGCAGTACTTC.

The genes are TRBV10-2 and TRBJ1-2; D ambiguous. The CDR3 totals 11 residues. Deletions cut 6 bases from V and 6 bases from J, with 8 bases between. Germline V gene lookup returns CDR1 WSHSY and CDR2 SAAADI. The CDR3 sequence: CASRKPDGYTF. The CDR3, as DNA: TGCGCCAGCAGGAAACCGGATGGCTACACCTTC.

This chain uses TRBV18 with TRBJ2-7; no firm D call. The germline V gene encodes CDR1 KGHSH and CDR2 LQKENI. Deletions cut 2 bases from V and 4 bases from J, with 9 bases between. The CDR3 consists of 13 residues. CDR3 sequence (DNA): TGTGCCAGCTCACCATCGGAATCTTACGAGCAGTACTTC. Translating gives CASSPSESYEQYF.

This clonotype was observed a handful of times. The chain is built from TRBV27 and TRBJ2-7; 9 bases agree with TRBD1. This CDR3 has 13 residues. V was pared by 2 bases and J by 6 bases, with 2 bases of the junction left unmatched. Germline V gives CDR1 MNHEY, CDR2 SMNVEV (reference sequence). The CDR3: CASSLGTGLEQYF. The CDR3 DNA is TGTGCCAGCAGTTTAGGGACAGGGCTCGAGCAGTACTTC.

V is TRBV30 and J is TRBJ2-7; no definite D call. This CDR3 is built from 14 residues. V was clipped by 1 base and J by 3 bases, with 13 bases between them. Germline V gene data show CDR1 as GTSNPN and CDR2 as SVGIG (reference sequence). The CDR3 reads CAWSEMDGYYEQYF. CDR3 DNA sequence: TGTGCCTGGAGTGAAATGGACGGTTACTACGAGCAGTACTTC.